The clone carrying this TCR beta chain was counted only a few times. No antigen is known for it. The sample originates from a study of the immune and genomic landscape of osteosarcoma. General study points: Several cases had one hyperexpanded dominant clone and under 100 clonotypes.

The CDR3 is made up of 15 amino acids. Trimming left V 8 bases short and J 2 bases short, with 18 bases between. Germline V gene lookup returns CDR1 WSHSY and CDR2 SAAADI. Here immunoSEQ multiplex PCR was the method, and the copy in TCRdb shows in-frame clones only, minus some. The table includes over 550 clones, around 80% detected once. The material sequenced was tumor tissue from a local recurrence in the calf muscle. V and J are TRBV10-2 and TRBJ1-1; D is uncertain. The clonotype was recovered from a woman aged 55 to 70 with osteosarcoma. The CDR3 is CASDYGPASNTEAFF. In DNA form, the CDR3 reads TGCGCCAGCGACTATGGGCCCGCTTCAAACACTGAAGCTTTCTTT.